This T cell receptor beta chain was sequenced during a study of T-cell reconstitution after alpha-beta-depleted transplantation in children. Unmatched junction bases numbered 5, after V lost 2 bases and J lost 5 bases. The CDR3 runs 15 residues. CDR1 and CDR2 from the germline V gene are MGHRA and YSYEKL. Unique molecular identifiers were incorporated during preparation of the TCRbeta library. MiXCR was run by TCRdb on the PCR reads, yielding one entry per CDR3 protein. This repertoire shows about 540,000 distinct CDR3 sequences, approximately 20% found once; its top ten account for about 3.1%. This chain uses TRBV4-1 with TRBJ2-3, with 9 bases identical to TRBD2. The clonotype was recovered from a human donor who donated a stem cell graft to a child with acute lymphoblastic leukemia. The sample in question was PBMCs from the stem cell graft donor, obtained from the stem cell graft. The CDR3 sequence: CASSQIVAGEDTQYF. The CDR3 DNA reads as TGCGCCAGCAGCCAAATTGTAGCGGGGGAAGATACGCAGTATTTT.